The 6 T cell receptor beta chains below were found in one sample sequenced in a study of persistence of HIV-infected CD4 T cells. Nonspecific anti-CD3/anti-CD28 bead stimulation represents the broad CD4+ T cell repertoire. Sorting of responding CD4+ T cells relied on upregulated CD40 ligand together with CD69. These receptors' antigens are unknown. Sequencing used immunoSEQ version 4 in survey mode. TCRdb's copy holds only in-frame clones and misses some; the assay was immunoSEQ multiplex PCR. The table includes under 45,000 clones, roughly 90% detected once. The material was CD4+ T cells sorted from PBMCs after approximately 19-hour stimulation, obtained from a patient who received antiretroviral therapy. Receptors were obtained from an adult man with HIV who was CMV-seropositive.

J is TRBJ2-4 and V is TRBV6-2 or TRBV6-3, with D unclear. V lost 4 bases to trimming and J lost 0 bases, with 19 bases between them. Germline V CDR1 and CDR2: MNHEY, SVGEGT. The CDR3 length is 18 residues. The CDR3 region is CASSSLPRPELAKNIQYF. The CDR3 DNA is TGTGCCAGCAGTTCCCTGCCGCGGCCAGAGCTAGCCAAAAACATTCAGTACTTC.

V is TRBV28 and J is TRBJ1-6; possibly TRBD1 for D (5 bases). V dropped 4 bases and J dropped 9 bases, with 10 bases sitting between them. The CDR3 covers 13 residues. Germline V CDR1 and CDR2: MDHEN, SYDVKM. The CDR3 sequence: CASSSHGGSPLHF. The CDR3 coding sequence is TGTGCCAGCAGTTCCCACGGGGGTTCACCCCTCCACTTT.

The CDR3 coding sequence is TGTGCCAGCAGTTTACGGGGCGCGAGGGGCTACACCTTC. As protein: CASSLRGARGYTF. The genes are TRBV28 and TRBJ1-2, with D possibly being TRBD1 (5 bases). This CDR3 is built from 13 residues. V gave up 2 bases and J gave up 8 bases, with 12 bases separating them. Germline V gene data show CDR1 as MDHEN and CDR2 as SYDVKM.

In its sample, this clone was seen a few times. V and J are TRBV10-3 and TRBJ2-7; a weak D match, TRBD1 (6 bases). The V end was cut by 10 bases, the J end by 5 bases, with 15 bases between. CDR3 length equals 12 residues. Germline V lookup: CDR1 ENHRY, CDR2 SYGVKD. CDR3: CATQTGLHEQYF. In DNA, the CDR3 is TGTGCCACGCAAACAGGGCTCCACGAGCAGTACTTC.

The chain employs TRBV2 and TRBJ1-5, with D hard to call. Per the germline V gene, CDR1 is SNHLY and CDR2 is FYNNEI. The CDR3 extends over 14 amino acids. Trimming left V 5 bases short and J 7 bases short, with 15 bases between. The CDR3 nucleotides read TGTGCCAGCAGTTTACGGGCCCTCCGGCAGCCCCAGCATTTT. This translates into CASSLRALRQPQHF.

The chain uses TRBV23-1 and TRBJ1-1; the D gene is possibly TRBD1 (6 bases). TRBV23-1 is designated an ORF whose function remains uncertain. This CDR3 is 14 amino acids long. The V end lost 2 bases, the J end lost 1 base, and 8 bases lay between the germline ends. The CDR3 sequence is CASSQQGTNTEAFF. The DNA of the CDR3 is TGCGCCAGCAGTCAACAGGGGACGAACACTGAAGCTTTCTTT.